This T cell receptor beta chain was sequenced in a study of Ad26.COV2.S vaccination and SARS-CoV-2 variants. Only in-frame clones appear in the TCRdb table, and some are missing; sequencing was by immunoSEQ multiplex PCR. The repertoire has about 480,000 clones, around nine tenths of them found once; the top ten carry around 13%. Treatment noted: about 20 received Ad26.COV2.S at low or high dose, single or two shots; roughly five received placebo; per-sample allocation not given. Sampling was done on day 63 after the first vaccine or placebo injection. The germline V gene has CDR1 KGHSH and CDR2 LQKENI. This CDR3 region has 16 residues. Trimming removed 3 bases from V and 5 bases from J, with 19 bases in between.

The receptor's source is a person between 18 and 60 years old who received the Ad26.COV2.S COVID-19 vaccine or a placebo. Sequencing was performed on peripheral blood, taken in a trial of Ad26.COV2.S vaccine versus placebo. V is TRBV18 and J is TRBJ1-2, with D perhaps matching TRBD1 (6 bases). Here the CDR3 DNA reads TGTGCCAGCTCACCCTCGACAGGCGGCGGCGCTTATGGCTACACCTTC. It specifies CASSPSTGGGAYGYTF.